This TCR beta chain came from a study of Ad26.COV2.S vaccination and SARS-CoV-2 variants. Background on the study: Intramuscular Ad26.COV2.S at 5x10^10 or 1x10^11 viral particles.

In regard to this clone: Its antigen is not known.

Described treatment: around 19 received Ad26.COV2.S at low or high dose, single or two shots; a few received placebo; per-sample allocation not given. All samples were drawn on day 63, counting from the first vaccine or placebo injection. It was an adult aged 18-55 years in Boston who was the donor. The shot given was an Ad26 vector that makes Wuhan-strain SARS-CoV-2 spike. Measured with immunoSEQ multiplex PCR; TCRdb has only the in-frame clones, and not every one. Among roughly 300,000 clones, 86% were seen once, and the ten largest hold about 11%. Findings of the study overall: Non-spike TCR breadth did not differ much between vaccine and placebo recipients.

CDR1 MNHEY and CDR2 SVGAGI come from the germline V gene. The ends were cut back, 8 bases at V and 4 bases at J, with 11 bases in the middle. CDR3 length equals 12 residues. The chain recombines TRBV6-5 with TRBJ1-2; D is undetermined. The sequencing used peripheral blood, collected in a trial of Ad26.COV2.S vaccine versus placebo. The TCR originated in a person between 18 and 59 years old who received the Ad26.COV2.S COVID-19 vaccine or a placebo. Here the CDR3 reads CASWEQTYGYTF. The CDR3 nucleotides read TGTGCCAGCTGGGAACAGACCTATGGCTACACCTTC.